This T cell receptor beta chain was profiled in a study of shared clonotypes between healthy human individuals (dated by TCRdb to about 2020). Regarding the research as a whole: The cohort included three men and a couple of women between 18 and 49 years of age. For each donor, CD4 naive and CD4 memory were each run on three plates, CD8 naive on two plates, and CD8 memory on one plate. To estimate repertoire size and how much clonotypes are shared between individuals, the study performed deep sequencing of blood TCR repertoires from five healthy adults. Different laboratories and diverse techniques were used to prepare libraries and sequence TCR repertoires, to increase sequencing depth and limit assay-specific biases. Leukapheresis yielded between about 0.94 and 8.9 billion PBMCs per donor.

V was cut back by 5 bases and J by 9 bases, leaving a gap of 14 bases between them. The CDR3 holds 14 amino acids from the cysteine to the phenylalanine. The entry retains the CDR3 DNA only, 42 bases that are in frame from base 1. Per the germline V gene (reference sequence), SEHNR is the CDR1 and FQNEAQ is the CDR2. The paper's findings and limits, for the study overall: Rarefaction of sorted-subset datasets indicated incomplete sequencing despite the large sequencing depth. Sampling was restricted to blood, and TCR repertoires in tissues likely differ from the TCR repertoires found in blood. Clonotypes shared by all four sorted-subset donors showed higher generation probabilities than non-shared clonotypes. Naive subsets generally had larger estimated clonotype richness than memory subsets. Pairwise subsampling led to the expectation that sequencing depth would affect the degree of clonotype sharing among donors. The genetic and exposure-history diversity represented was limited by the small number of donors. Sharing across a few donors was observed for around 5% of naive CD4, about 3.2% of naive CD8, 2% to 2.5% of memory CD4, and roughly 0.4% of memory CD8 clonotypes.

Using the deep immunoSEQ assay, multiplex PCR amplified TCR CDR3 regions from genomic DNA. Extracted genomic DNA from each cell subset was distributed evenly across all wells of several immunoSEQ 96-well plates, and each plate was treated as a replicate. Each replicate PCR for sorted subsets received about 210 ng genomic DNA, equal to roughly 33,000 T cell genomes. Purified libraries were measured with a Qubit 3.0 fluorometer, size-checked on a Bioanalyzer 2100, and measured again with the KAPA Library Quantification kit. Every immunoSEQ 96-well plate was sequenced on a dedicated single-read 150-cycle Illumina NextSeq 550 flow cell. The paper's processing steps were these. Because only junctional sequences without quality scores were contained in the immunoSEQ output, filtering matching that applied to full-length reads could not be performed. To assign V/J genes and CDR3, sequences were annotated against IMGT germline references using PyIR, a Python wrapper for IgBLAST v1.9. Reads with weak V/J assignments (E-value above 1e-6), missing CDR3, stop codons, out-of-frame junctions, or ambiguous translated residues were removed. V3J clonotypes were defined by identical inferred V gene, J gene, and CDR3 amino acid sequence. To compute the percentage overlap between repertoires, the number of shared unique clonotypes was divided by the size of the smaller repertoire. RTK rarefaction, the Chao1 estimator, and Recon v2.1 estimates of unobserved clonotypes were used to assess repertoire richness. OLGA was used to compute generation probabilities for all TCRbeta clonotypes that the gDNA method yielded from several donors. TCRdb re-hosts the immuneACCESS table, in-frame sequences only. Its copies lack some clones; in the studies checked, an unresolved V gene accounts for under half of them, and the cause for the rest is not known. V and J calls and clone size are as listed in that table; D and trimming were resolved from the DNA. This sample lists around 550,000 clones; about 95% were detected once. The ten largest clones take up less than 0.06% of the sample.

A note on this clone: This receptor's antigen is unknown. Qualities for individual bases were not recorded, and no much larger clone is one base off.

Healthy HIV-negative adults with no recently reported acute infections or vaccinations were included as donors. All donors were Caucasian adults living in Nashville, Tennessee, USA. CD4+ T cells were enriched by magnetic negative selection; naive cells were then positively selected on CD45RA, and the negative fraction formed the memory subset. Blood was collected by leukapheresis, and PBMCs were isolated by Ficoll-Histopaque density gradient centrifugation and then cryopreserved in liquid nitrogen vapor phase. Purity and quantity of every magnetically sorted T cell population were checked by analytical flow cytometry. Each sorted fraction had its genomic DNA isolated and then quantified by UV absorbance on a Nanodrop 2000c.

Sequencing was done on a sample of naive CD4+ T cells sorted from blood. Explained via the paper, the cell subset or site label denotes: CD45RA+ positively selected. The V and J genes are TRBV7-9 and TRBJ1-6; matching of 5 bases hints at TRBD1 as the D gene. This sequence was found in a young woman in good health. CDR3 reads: CASSPAGGVSPLHF. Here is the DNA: TGTGCCAGCAGCCCCGCGGGGGGAGTTTCACCCCTCCACTTT.